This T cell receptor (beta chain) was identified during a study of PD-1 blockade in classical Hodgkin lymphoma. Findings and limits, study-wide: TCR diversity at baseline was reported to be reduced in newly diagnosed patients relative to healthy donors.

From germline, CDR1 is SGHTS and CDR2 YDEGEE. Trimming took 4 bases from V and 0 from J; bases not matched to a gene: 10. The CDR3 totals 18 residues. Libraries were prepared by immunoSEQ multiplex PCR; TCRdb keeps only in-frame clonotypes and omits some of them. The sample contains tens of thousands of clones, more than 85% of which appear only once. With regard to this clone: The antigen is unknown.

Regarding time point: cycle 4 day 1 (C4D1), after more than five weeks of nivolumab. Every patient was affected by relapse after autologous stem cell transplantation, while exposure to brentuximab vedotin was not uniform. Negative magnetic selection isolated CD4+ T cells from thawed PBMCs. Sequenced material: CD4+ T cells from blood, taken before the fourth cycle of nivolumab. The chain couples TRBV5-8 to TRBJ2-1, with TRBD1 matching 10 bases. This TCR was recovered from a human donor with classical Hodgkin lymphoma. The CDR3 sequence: CASSIDRGPTSSYNEQFF. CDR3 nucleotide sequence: TGTGCCAGCAGCATCGACAGGGGGCCCACCAGCTCCTACAATGAGCAGTTCTTC.